These 15 T cell receptor beta chains originate from one sample sequenced in a study of T cells in localized non-small cell lung cancer. Assay: immunoSEQ multiplex PCR; the TCRdb copy retains only in-frame clones and omits some. The repertoire includes about 82,000 clones, around three quarters of them detected once, and about 19% sits in the top ten. The source was PBMCs, collected before any cancer treatment. The receptors shown here come from a man aged 35-75 years with stage II squamous cell lung carcinoma.

This clone was detected only a few times. The chain couples TRBV27 to TRBJ1-6, with D perhaps TRBD1 (6 bases). The V end lost 5 bases, the J end lost 7 bases, and 12 bases lay between the germline ends. This CDR3 has 14 residues. CDR1 MNHEY and CDR2 SMNVEV come from the germline V gene (reference sequence). The CDR3 DNA reads TGTGCCAGCAGTCCTCCGGGACAAAATTCACCCCTCCACTTT. Amino acid sequence: CASSPPGQNSPLHF.

A single count supports this clone. The chain's CDR3 is CASSTSGQGSTDTQYF. The CDR3 DNA reads as TGTGCCAGCAGCACGTCGGGACAGGGAAGCACAGATACGCAGTATTTT. The chain couples TRBV7-9 to TRBJ2-3; 9 bases are a match to TRBD1. The CDR3 has 16 amino acids. Germline V CDR1 and CDR2: SEHNR, FQNEAQ (reference sequence). Unmatched junction bases numbered 6, after V lost 5 bases and J lost 0 bases.

This clone was observed a single time. The V call is TRBV10-3, the J call TRBJ2-1; a possible D gene is TRBD2 (6 bases). V was trimmed by 6 bases and J by 8 bases, leaving 20 bases between them. The germline V gene encodes CDR1 ENHRY and CDR2 SYGVKD. The CDR3 loop spans 15 amino acids. CDR3 sequence reads: CAIRAEAGVSDEQFF. As DNA, the CDR3 is TGTGCCATCAGGGCTGAAGCGGGCGTATCCGATGAGCAGTTCTTC.

The V call is TRBV2, the J call TRBJ1-4; D uncertain. CDR1 is SNHLY and CDR2 is FYNNEI in the germline V gene. V was trimmed by 6 bases and J by 7 bases, leaving 3 bases between them. CDR3 size: 10 residues. CDR3 in amino acids: CASRVEKLFF. CDR3 bases: TGTGCCAGCAGGGTTGAAAAACTGTTTTTT.

V usage is TRBV6-5 and J usage is TRBJ1-5; 8 positions agree with TRBD1. The CDR3 spans 14 residues. Germline CDR1 reads MNHEY; CDR2 reads SVGAGI. Germline trimming cut 6 bases from V and 7 bases from J; bases unmatched to any gene: 8. The CDR3 region has the DNA TGTGCCAGCAGCTACAGGGGGAACGGACAGCCCCAGCATTTT. The encoded protein is CASSYRGNGQPQHF.

This rearrangement joins TRBV27 to TRBJ1-1; TRBD1 is a possible D gene (6 bases). Germline values: CDR1 MNHEY, CDR2 SMNVEV (reference sequence). The CDR3 totals 14 residues. Trimming removed 5 bases at V and 3 bases at J, with 13 bases between. CDR3 in amino acids: CASSGLQGYTEAFF. The CDR3 bases are TGTGCCAGCAGTGGACTACAGGGTTACACTGAAGCTTTCTTT.

This chain links TRBV28 with TRBJ1-1; perhaps TRBD1 as D (6 bases). Germline lookup yields CDR1 MDHEN and CDR2 SYDVKM. Trimming left V 8 bases short and J 1 base short, with 17 bases between. There are 15 residues in the CDR3. In DNA form, the CDR3 reads TGTGCCAGCGGAAGTGGGGGGCATCGGAACACTGAAGCTTTCTTT. Amino acid sequence: CASGSGGHRNTEAFF.

CDR3 DNA sequence: TGTGCCAGCACCCCTGCAGCGGGAGGTCTCTACGAGCAGTACTTC. This codes for CASTPAAGGLYEQYF. This chain uses TRBV7-9 with TRBJ2-7; 9 bases agree with TRBD2. Trimming at V came to 7 bases and at J to 3 bases, leaving 10 bases not matched to a gene. The V gene's germline CDR1 is SEHNR and CDR2 FQNEAQ (reference sequence). The length of the CDR3 is 15 residues.

The V call is TRBV14, the J call TRBJ2-1; D may match TRBD1 or TRBD2 (5 bases each). CDR1 and CDR2 (germline): SGHDN, FVKESK. CDR3 length equals 19 residues. Between the trimmed V and J ends, which lost 4 bases and 2 bases, there was a span of 24 bases. The CDR3 nucleotides are TGTGCCAGCAGCCTCCCGAGGGGCAGAACCAGATTCACCTACAATGAGCAGTTCTTC. It is translated as CASSLPRGRTRFTYNEQFF.

CDR3 protein: CASSPADRAYEQYF. CDR3 nucleotides: TGTGCCAGCAGCCCAGCGGACCGAGCCTACGAGCAGTACTTC. The chain carries TRBV7-9 and TRBJ2-7; D may be TRBD2 (5 bases). Germline V gives CDR1 SEHNR, CDR2 FQNEAQ (reference sequence). This CDR3 region has 14 residues. V was shortened by 5 bases and J by 2 bases, with 13 bases between the two germline ends. Full variable domain (rest looked up from reference TRBV7-9 and TRBJ2-7): DTGVSQNPRHKITKRGQNVTFRCDPISEHNRLYWYRQTLGQGPEFLTYFQNEAQLEKSRLLSDRFSAERPKGSFSTLEIQRTEQGDSAMYLCASSPADRAYEQYFGPGTRLTVT.

The chain is built from TRBV30 and TRBJ1-6; 7 nucleotides agree with TRBD1. Germline V gene sequence: CDR1 GTSNPN, CDR2 SVGIG (reference sequence). The length of the CDR3 is 15 residues. J lost 10 bases, V lost 2 bases, and 11 bases had no gene match. DNA of the CDR3: TGTGCCTGGAGTAATGTGGCAGGGGGAAGCTCACCCCTCCACTTT. This encodes CAWSNVAGGSSPLHF.

This chain uses TRBV29-1 with TRBJ2-7; D remains unclear. The CDR3 extends over 12 amino acids. Germline loops: CDR1 SQVTM, CDR2 ANQGSEA. V was shortened by 4 bases and J by 0 bases, with 7 bases between the two germline ends. The CDR3 DNA is TGCAGCGTTGGTAAGGGCTCCTACGAGCAGTACTTC. Protein: CSVGKGSYEQYF.

This rearrangement joins TRBV7-8 to TRBJ1-5; D remains ambiguous. Germline lookup yields CDR1 SGHVS and CDR2 FQNEAQ. The V end was cut by 5 bases, the J end by 7 bases, with 15 bases between. The CDR3 is 14 residues long. CDR3 nucleotides: TGTGCCAGCAGCCCCCCTGATCCTAGACAGCCCCAGCATTTT. Protein: CASSPPDPRQPQHF. Supplemented by reference TRBV7-8 and TRBJ1-5, the full variable domain reads GAGVSQSPRYKVAKRGQDVALRCDPISGHVSLFWYQQALGQGPEFLTYFQNEAQLDKSGLPSDRFFAERPEGSVSTLKIQRTQQEDSAVYLCASSPPDPRQPQHFGDGTRLSIL.

This chain joins TRBV25-1 and TRBJ2-3, with D possibly matching TRBD1 (6 bases). Germline V gene lookup returns CDR1 MGHDK and CDR2 SYGVNS. This CDR3 has 15 amino acids. Trimming shortened V by 1 base and J by 0 bases, and 8 bases separated the two germline ends. The CDR3 DNA sequence: TGTGCCAGCAGTGAATGGGGACACAGCACAGATACGCAGTATTTT. Residues: CASSEWGHSTDTQYF.

The V and J genes are TRBV6-5 and TRBJ1-6; D is unclear. Trimming removed 4 bases at V and 0 bases at J, with 1 base between. CDR1 and CDR2 from the germline V gene are MNHEY and SVGAGI. The CDR3 covers 13 residues. In DNA, the CDR3 is TGTGCCAGCAGTTCCTCCTATAATTCACCCCTCCACTTT. As protein: CASSSSYNSPLHF.